Following are 14 T cell receptor beta chains from one sample sequenced in a study of cytomegalovirus exposure and HLA in healthy donors. PCR amplification relied on 60 Vbeta primers (plus 13 Jbeta primers). Profiling relied on immunoSEQ multiplex PCR, and the TCRdb table lists in-frame clones only, not all of them. The sample records around 100,000 clones, nearly 75% being singletons. Sequencing used PBMCs. These TCRs come from a man aged 30 to 39 in good health and CMV-seropositive.

The V gene is TRBV5-1, the J gene TRBJ2-5; the D is unclear. The CDR3 covers 14 residues. The ends were cut back, 0 bases at V and 0 bases at J, with 6 bases in the middle. Germline-derived CDR1 and CDR2 are SGHRS and YFSETQ. The CDR3 bases are TGCGCCAGCAGCTTGGGCGGCAACCAAGAGACCCAGTACTTC. Encoded protein: CASSLGGNQETQYF.

This chain links TRBV9 with TRBJ2-5, with TRBD2 matching 9 bases. Trimming removed 0 bases from V and 5 bases from J; junction bases left unmatched: 5. This CDR3 is 15 amino acids long. Germline-derived CDR1 and CDR2 are SGDLS and YYNGEE. The CDR3 spells CASSVVSGGGETQYF. In DNA form, the CDR3 reads TGTGCCAGCAGCGTAGTTAGCGGGGGAGGGGAGACCCAGTACTTC. The full variable domain, with the rest looked up from reference TRBV9 and TRBJ2-5, is DSGVTQTPKHLITATGQRVTLRCSPRSGDLSVYWYQQSLDQGLQFLIQYYNGEERAKGNILERFSAQQFPDLHSELNLSSLELGDSALYFCASSVVSGGGETQYFGPGTRLLVL.

The CDR3 nucleotides are TGTGCTAGTGGTGCGAGAGAAGCGGGGGGCTACGAGCAGTACTTC. This encodes CASGAREAGGYEQYF. The rearrangement links TRBV12-5 to TRBJ2-7, with 9 bases aligning to TRBD2. This CDR3 contains 15 residues. From germline, CDR1 is LGHNT and CDR2 FRNRAP. Germline trimming cut 5 bases from V and 3 bases from J; bases unmatched to any gene: 8.

The gene calls are TRBV19 and TRBJ1-1; 9 nucleotides align to TRBD1. CDR3 length: 16 residues. V trimming: 2 bases; J trimming: 4 bases; junction bases outside the gene matches: 8. Germline V CDR1 and CDR2: LNHDA, SQIVND (reference sequence). Here the CDR3 reads CASSIRDTGGGTEAFF. CDR3 sequence (DNA): TGTGCCAGTAGTATACGTGACACAGGGGGCGGCACTGAAGCTTTCTTT.

The rearrangement uses TRBV4-1 and TRBJ1-1; 7 bases line up with TRBD1. The CDR3 spans 13 residues. The trim removed 7 bases at V and 5 bases at J, leaving 7 bases unmatched. Per the germline V gene, CDR1 is MGHRA and CDR2 is YSYEKL. CDR3 nucleotide sequence: TGCGCCAGCAAGAGACAGGGCGGGACTGAAGCTTTCTTT. Translation gives CASKRQGGTEAFF.

The V and J genes are TRBV13 and TRBJ2-5, with D unclear. The CDR3 covers 14 residues. The V end lost 3 bases, the J end lost 2 bases, and 10 bases lay between the germline ends. Per germline, CDR1 PRHDT and CDR2 FYEKMQ (reference sequence). The DNA for the CDR3 is TGTGCCAGCAGCTTTGCGGTTGGACAAGAGACCCAGTACTTC. The encoded protein is CASSFAVGQETQYF. Using reference TRBV13 and TRBJ2-5 for the parts outside the CDR3, the full variable domain is AAGVIQSPRHLIKEKRETATLKCYPIPRHDTVYWYQQGPGQDPQFLISFYEKMQSDKGSIPDRFSAQQFSDYHSELNMSSLELGDSALYFCASSFAVGQETQYFGPGTRLLVL.

This clone turned up a few times. The V gene is TRBV2, the J gene TRBJ1-5, with 7 bases fitting TRBD1. The J segment lost 3 bases and the V segment lost 8 bases, leaving 4 bases of the junction unmatched. In germline, CDR1 is SNHLY, CDR2 FYNNEI. This CDR3 is 13 amino acids long. The CDR3 region has the DNA TGTGCCAGCTTAGGACAGGACAATCAGCCCCAGCATTTT. This sequence encodes CASLGQDNQPQHF.

Comment on this clone: A read error may produce the germline difference seen at one junction end. CDR3 bases: TGCGCCAGCAGACAAGGACAGGGGCCCTACTATGGCTACACCTTC. This translates into CASRQGQGPYYGYTF. The V call is TRBV4-1, the J call TRBJ1-2; the match to TRBD1 covers 9 bases. The CDR3 sequence is 15 residues long. Germline loops: CDR1 MGHRA, CDR2 YSYEKL.

A single count supports this clone. The CDR3 region is CASSYAASGAADTQYF. DNA of the CDR3: TGTGCCAGCAGTTACGCTGCTAGCGGGGCTGCAGATACGCAGTATTTT. The rearrangement joins TRBV6-6 to TRBJ2-3; 9 bases line up with TRBD2. This CDR3 spans 16 amino acids. The V gene's germline CDR1 is MNHNY and CDR2 SVGAGI (reference sequence). Unmatched junction bases numbered 7, after V lost 2 bases and J lost 4 bases.

The chain uses TRBV30 and TRBJ1-1; D is possibly TRBD1 (6 bases). The germline V gene encodes CDR1 GTSNPN and CDR2 SVGIG (reference sequence). Trimming left V 0 bases short and J 6 bases short, with 14 bases between. The CDR3 covers 14 residues. DNA of the CDR3: TGTGCCTGGAGTGTCCAACCAGGGGCGGCTGAAGCTTTCTTT. It encodes CAWSVQPGAAEAFF.

The J gene is TRBJ2-3, the V gene TRBV30, with D uncertain. CDR1 is GTSNPN, CDR2 SVGIG, per germline (reference sequence). The CDR3 has 13 residues. Trimming removed 0 bases at V and 1 base at J, with 5 bases between. The CDR3 here is CAWSVGGTDTQYF. In DNA form, the CDR3 reads TGTGCCTGGAGTGTAGGAGGCACAGATACGCAGTATTTT.

The sample holds one count of this clone. V gene TRBV4-3 combines with J gene TRBJ1-4, with D tentatively TRBD1 (5 bases). Trimming stripped 1 base from V and 8 bases from J, with 26 bases between. The CDR3 runs to 19 residues. The germline gives CDR1 LGHNA, CDR2 YSLEER. CDR3 DNA sequence: TGCGCCAGCAGCCAAGTTATAATAGGGCGTGCAGGGTCAGGAGAAAAACTGTTTTTT. The encoded protein is CASSQVIIGRAGSGEKLFF.

The gene calls are TRBV2 and TRBJ1-5, with D possibly TRBD1 on 5 matching bases. The length of the CDR3 is 17 residues. V dropped 10 bases and J dropped 4 bases, with 26 bases sitting between them. The V gene's germline CDR1 is SNHLY and CDR2 FYNNEI. CDR3 protein: CATSYRPTRGENQPQHF. Written as DNA, the CDR3 is TGTGCCACCTCGTATAGACCGACCCGGGGGGAGAATCAGCCCCAGCATTTT.

This clone was seen a handful of times. The chain links TRBV30 to TRBJ1-1; TRBD1 might be the D (5 bases). In germline, CDR1 is GTSNPN, CDR2 SVGIG (reference sequence). Trimming removed 4 bases from V and 1 base from J, with 10 bases in between. The length of the CDR3 is 13 residues. The CDR3 DNA reads TGTGCCTGGACTTCCGGGGGGAACACTGAAGCTTTCTTT. Translated, it gives CAWTSGGNTEAFF.